These 2 T cell receptor beta chains were sequenced from one sample in a study of blood T cell repertoires in COVID-19. TCRdb's table, derived via immunoSEQ multiplex PCR, lists solely in-frame clones and lacks some. The table includes around 100,000 clones, almost 80% detected once. Sequencing was carried out using peripheral blood. These receptors came from a woman aged 70-85 years with acute or convalescent COVID-19.

This clone turned up a few times. The chain joins TRBV10-3 to TRBJ2-7; the D gene is possibly TRBD2 (6 bases). There are 13 residues in the CDR3. Looked up from germline, CDR1 is ENHRY and CDR2 is SYGVKD. Trimming stripped 8 bases from V and 6 bases from J, with 17 bases between. The chain's CDR3 is CAIARPGESEQYV. CDR3 DNA sequence: TGTGCCATCGCCCGCCCGGGGGAAAGCGAGCAGTACGTC.

The V call is TRBV11-2, the J call TRBJ1-4; 10 bases are shared with TRBD1. CDR1 and CDR2 (germline): SGHAT, FQNNGV. The CDR3 is made up of 15 amino acids. V was pared by 6 bases and J by 7 bases, with 8 bases of the junction left unmatched. The CDR3 DNA reads as TGTGCCAGCAGTTCCAGGACAGGGGGAGTTGAAAAACTGTTTTTT. This translates into CASSSRTGGVEKLFF. Supplemented by reference TRBV11-2 and TRBJ1-4, the full variable domain reads EAGVAQSPRYKIIEKRQSVAFWCNPISGHATLYWYQQILGQGPKLLIQFQNNGVVDDSQLPKDRFSAERLKGVDSTLKIQPAKLEDSAVYLCASSSRTGGVEKLFFGSGTQLSVL.